Listed below are T cell receptor beta chains from one sample, sequenced in a study of blood T cell repertoires in COVID-19. Clones were read by immunoSEQ multiplex PCR, and TCRdb kept only the in-frame ones, dropping some. The sample includes 150,000 to 200,000 clones, roughly 84% of them seen just once. The sequenced sample was peripheral blood. These receptors came from a human donor with acute or convalescent COVID-19. The donor label of this sample is uncertain. Both conserved end residues are part of each CDR3. The D gene is left open where the match is weak. Size values are once, few and many counts, or a class for expanded clones, and some rows have none.

CDR3aa	CDR3nt	j_gene	d_gene	abundance	v_gene
CASSSGLADRGGSYEQYF	TGTGCCAGCAGCTCGGGACTAGCGGACAGAGGAGGCTCCTACGAGCAGTACTTC	TRBJ2-7	TRBD2	once	TRBV5-4
CASSSPGQDTQYF	TGCGCCAGCAGCTCGCCCGGACAGGATACGCAGTATTTT	TRBJ2-3	.	.	TRBV5-1
CASSEAAGGNQPQHF	TGTGCCAGCAGTGAAGCGGCGGGTGGCAATCAGCCCCAGCATTTT	TRBJ1-5	.	few	TRBV6-1
CASSFSRETGTQYF	TGTGCCAGCAGCTTTTCCCGGGAGACGGGTACGCAGTATTTT	TRBJ2-3	.	.	TRBV7-9
CASSPGQVNTEAFF	TGTGCCAGCAGCCCGGGACAAGTGAACACTGAAGCTTTCTTT	TRBJ1-1	.	.	TRBV7-2
CASSLAYRESTEAFF	TGCGCCAGCAGCTTGGCTTACAGGGAGAGCACTGAAGCTTTCTTT	TRBJ1-1	.	.	TRBV5-1
CAWTTGDTQYF	TGTGCCTGGACTACAGGGGATACGCAGTATTTT	TRBJ2-3	.	.	TRBV30
CATSRVTWGATGAYGYTF	TGTGCCACCAGCAGGGTTACGTGGGGCGCGACAGGGGCCTATGGCTACACCTTC	TRBJ1-2	TRBD1	.	TRBV15
CASSYAESTEQFF	TGTGCCAGCAGTTACGCGGAAAGTACTGAGCAGTTCTTC	TRBJ2-1	.	.	TRBV6-2/TRBV6-3
CASSFGQGEAFF	TGTGCCAGCAGCTTTGGACAGGGAGAAGCTTTCTTT	TRBJ1-1	TRBD1	.	TRBV11-3
CATQTGTYNEQFF	TGTGCCACTCAAACAGGTACCTACAATGAGCAGTTCTTC	TRBJ2-1	.	few	TRBV7-9
CASSPPGGLNYNEQFF	TGTGCCAGCAGCCCGCCGGGGGGGCTCAATTACAATGAGCAGTTCTTC	TRBJ2-1	TRBD2	.	TRBV5-4
CASSQDSGGNEKLFF	TGTGCCAGCAGCCAAGACAGTGGTGGTAATGAAAAACTGTTTTTT	TRBJ1-4	.	.	TRBV3-1/TRBV3-2
CASSLLQGNTGELFF	TGTGCCAGCAGTTTATTACAGGGCAACACCGGGGAGCTGTTTTTT	TRBJ2-2	.	.	TRBV28
CASSPRQVDEQFF	TGTGCCAGCAGTCCCCGACAGGTGGATGAGCAGTTCTTC	TRBJ2-1	.	.	TRBV12-3/TRBV12-4
CASSDYKSNYGYTF	TGTGCCAGCAGTGACTACAAAAGTAACTATGGCTACACCTTC	TRBJ1-2	.	.	TRBV6-4
CASSVLQGARDEQYF	TGTGCCAGCAGCGTTCTTCAGGGGGCGCGGGACGAGCAGTACTTC	TRBJ2-7	TRBD1	.	TRBV3-1/TRBV3-2
CASSVTDGSSYEQYF	TGTGCCAGCAGCGTAACGGACGGGAGCTCCTACGAGCAGTACTTC	TRBJ2-7	.	.	TRBV9
CATSRPGQAQETQYF	TGTGCCACCAGCAGACCGGGACAAGCTCAAGAGACCCAGTACTTC	TRBJ2-5	.	.	TRBV15
CASGGGTGGHEKLFF	TGTGCCAGCGGAGGAGGGACAGGGGGGCATGAAAAACTGTTTTTT	TRBJ1-4	TRBD1	once	TRBV9
CASSPNRQGGHEQFF	TGTGCCAGCTCACCTAATCGCCAGGGGGGTCATGAGCAGTTCTTC	TRBJ2-1	.	.	TRBV18
CASSFAPLGWGSGGEQYF	TGTGCCAGCAGCTTTGCCCCCCTGGGTTGGGGGTCGGGGGGCGAGCAGTACTTC	TRBJ2-7	TRBD2	few	TRBV13
CASSRGNYGYTF	TGTGCCAGCAGCAGGGGGAACTATGGCTACACCTTC	TRBJ1-2	.	.	TRBV9
CASSRDSGNTIYF	TGTGCCAGTAGTCGGGACTCTGGAAACACCATATATTTT	TRBJ1-3	.	.	TRBV19
CASSPAHSNYGYTF	TGTGCCAGCTCACCGGCCCACAGCAACTATGGCTACACCTTC	TRBJ1-2	.	.	TRBV18
CAWSVQGYGYTF	TGTGCCTGGAGTGTACAGGGTTATGGCTACACCTTC	TRBJ1-2	.	.	TRBV30
CASSLAREQFF	TGCGCCAGCAGCTTGGCGAGGGAGCAGTTCTTC	TRBJ2-1	.	.	TRBV5-1
CSVRTSNTGELFF	TGCAGCGTTCGGACTTCGAACACCGGGGAGCTGTTTTTT	TRBJ2-2	.	few	TRBV29-1
CASSIASDTQYF	TGTGCCAGCAGCATAGCCTCAGATACGCAGTATTTT	TRBJ2-3	.	.	TRBV9